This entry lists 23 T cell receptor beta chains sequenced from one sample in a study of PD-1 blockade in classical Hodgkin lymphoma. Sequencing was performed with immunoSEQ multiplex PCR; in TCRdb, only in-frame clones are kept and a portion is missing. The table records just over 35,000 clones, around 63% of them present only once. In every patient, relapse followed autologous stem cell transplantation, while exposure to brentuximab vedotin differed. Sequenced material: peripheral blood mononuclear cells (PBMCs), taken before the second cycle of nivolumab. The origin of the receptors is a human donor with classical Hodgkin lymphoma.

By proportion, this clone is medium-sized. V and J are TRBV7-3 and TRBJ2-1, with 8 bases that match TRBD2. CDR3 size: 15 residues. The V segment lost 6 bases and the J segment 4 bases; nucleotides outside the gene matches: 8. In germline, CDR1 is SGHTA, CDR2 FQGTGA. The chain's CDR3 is CASSKTGGQYNEQFF. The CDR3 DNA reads TGTGCCAGCAGTAAAACGGGGGGGCAGTACAATGAGCAGTTCTTC. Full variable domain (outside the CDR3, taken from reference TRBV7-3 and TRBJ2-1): GAGVSQTPSNKVTEKGKYVELRCDPISGHTALYWYRQSLGQGPEFLIYFQGTGAADDSGLPNDRFFAVRPEGSVSTLKIQRTERGDSAVYLCASSKTGGQYNEQFFGPGTRLTVL.

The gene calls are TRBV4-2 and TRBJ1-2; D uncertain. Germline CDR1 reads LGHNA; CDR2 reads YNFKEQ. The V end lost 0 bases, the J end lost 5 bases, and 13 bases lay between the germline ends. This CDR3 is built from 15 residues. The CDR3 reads CASSQDWGRQYGYTF. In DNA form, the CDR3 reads TGTGCCAGCAGCCAAGATTGGGGTAGGCAGTATGGCTACACCTTC.

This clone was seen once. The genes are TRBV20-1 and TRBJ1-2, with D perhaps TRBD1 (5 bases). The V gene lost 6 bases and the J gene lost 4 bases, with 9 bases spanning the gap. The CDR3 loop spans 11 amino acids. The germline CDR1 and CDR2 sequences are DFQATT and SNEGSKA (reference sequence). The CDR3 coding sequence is TGCAGTGCCAGGGCAGGCTATGGCTACACCTTC. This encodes CSARAGYGYTF.

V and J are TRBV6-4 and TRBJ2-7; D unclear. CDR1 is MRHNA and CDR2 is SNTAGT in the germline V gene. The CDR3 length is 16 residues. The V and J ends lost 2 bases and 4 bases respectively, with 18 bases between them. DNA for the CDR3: TGTGCCAGCAGTGACGACGTCTCTGGGCCCGCGTACGAGCAGTACTTC. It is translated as CASSDDVSGPAYEQYF.

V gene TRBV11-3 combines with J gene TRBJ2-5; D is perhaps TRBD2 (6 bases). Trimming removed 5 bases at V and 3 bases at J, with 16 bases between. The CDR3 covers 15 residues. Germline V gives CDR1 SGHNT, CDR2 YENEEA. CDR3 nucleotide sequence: TGTGCCAGCAGCCCAAGGGGAGGACTAAAAGAGACCCAGTACTTC. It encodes CASSPRGGLKETQYF.

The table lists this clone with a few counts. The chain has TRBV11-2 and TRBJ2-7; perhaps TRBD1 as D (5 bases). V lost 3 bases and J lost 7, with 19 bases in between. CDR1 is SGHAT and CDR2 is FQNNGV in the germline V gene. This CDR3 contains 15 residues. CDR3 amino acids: CASSLESNPAGEQYF. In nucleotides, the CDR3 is TGTGCCAGCAGCTTGGAGTCCAATCCCGCAGGGGAGCAGTACTTC.

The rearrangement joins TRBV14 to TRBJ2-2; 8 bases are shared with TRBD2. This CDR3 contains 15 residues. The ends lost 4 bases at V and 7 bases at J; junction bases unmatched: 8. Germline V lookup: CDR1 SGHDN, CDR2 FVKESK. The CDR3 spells CASSLVGGGVGELFF. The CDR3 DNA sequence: TGTGCCAGCAGCCTGGTCGGGGGGGGCGTCGGGGAGCTGTTTTTT.

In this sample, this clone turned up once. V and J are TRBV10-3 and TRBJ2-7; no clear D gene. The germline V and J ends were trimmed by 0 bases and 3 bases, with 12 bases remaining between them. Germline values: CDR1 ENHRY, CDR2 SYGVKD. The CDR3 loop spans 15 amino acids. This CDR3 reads CAISESKAPSYEQYF. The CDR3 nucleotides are TGTGCCATCAGTGAGTCCAAAGCACCGAGCTACGAGCAGTACTTC.

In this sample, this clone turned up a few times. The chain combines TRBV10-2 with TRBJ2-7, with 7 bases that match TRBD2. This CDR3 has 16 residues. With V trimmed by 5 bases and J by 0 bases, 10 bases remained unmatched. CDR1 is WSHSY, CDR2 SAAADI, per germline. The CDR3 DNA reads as TGCGCCAGCAGTCCCTTTTTGGGGGAGGGCTCCTACGAGCAGTACTTC. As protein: CASSPFLGEGSYEQYF.

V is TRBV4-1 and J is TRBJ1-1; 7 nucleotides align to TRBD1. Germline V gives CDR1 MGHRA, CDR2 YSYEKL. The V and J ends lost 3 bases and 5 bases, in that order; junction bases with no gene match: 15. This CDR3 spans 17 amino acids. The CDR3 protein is CASSHTLNRGGRTEAFF. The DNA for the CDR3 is TGCGCCAGCAGCCACACTCTCAACAGAGGGGGCAGAACTGAAGCTTTCTTT.

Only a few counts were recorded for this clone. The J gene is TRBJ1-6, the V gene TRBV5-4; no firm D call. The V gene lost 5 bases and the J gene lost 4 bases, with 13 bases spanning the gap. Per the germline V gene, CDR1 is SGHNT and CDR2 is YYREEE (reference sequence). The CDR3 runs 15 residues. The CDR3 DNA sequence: TGTGCCAGCAGTTCGGGCGCTGATTATAATTCACCCCTCCACTTT. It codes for CASSSGADYNSPLHF. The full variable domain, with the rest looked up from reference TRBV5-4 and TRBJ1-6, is ETGVTQSPTHLIKTRGQQVTLRCSSQSGHNTVSWYQQALGQGPQFIFQYYREEENGRGNFPPRFSGLQFPNYSSELNVNALELDDSALYLCASSSGADYNSPLHFGNGTRLTVT.

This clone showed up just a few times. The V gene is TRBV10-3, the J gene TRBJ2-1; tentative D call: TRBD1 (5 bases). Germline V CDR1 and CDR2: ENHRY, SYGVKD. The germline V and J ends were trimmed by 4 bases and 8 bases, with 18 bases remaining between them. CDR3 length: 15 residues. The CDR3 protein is CAISVMGPTSDEQFF. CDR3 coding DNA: TGTGCCATCAGTGTAATGGGGCCAACGAGCGATGAGCAGTTCTTC.

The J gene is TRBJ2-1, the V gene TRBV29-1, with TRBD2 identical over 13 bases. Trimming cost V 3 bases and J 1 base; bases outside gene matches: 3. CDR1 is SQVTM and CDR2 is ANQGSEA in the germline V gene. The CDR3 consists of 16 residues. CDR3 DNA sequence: TGCAGCGTTGAGGGGACTAGCGGGGCTTCCTACAATGAGCAGTTCTTC. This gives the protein CSVEGTSGASYNEQFF.

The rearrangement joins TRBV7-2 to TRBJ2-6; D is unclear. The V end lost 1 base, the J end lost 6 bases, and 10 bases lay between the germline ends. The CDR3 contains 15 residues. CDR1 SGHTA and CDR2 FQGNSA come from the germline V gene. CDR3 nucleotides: TGTGCCAGCAGCTTAGGTGTGTTGGTGGCCAACGTCCTGACTTTC. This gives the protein CASSLGVLVANVLTF.

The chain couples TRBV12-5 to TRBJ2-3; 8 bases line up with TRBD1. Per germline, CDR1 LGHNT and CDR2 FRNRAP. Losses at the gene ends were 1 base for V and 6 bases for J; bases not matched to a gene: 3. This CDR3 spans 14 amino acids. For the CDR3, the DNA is TGTGCTAGTGGTTTGGGACAGGGGCTGGATACGCAGTATTTT. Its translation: CASGLGQGLDTQYF.

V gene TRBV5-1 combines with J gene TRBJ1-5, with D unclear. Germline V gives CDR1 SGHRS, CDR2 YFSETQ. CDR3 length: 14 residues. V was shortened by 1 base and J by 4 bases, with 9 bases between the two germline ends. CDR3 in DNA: TGCGCCAGCAGCTTGTATGGGAGGAATCAGCCCCAGCATTTT. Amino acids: CASSLYGRNQPQHF.

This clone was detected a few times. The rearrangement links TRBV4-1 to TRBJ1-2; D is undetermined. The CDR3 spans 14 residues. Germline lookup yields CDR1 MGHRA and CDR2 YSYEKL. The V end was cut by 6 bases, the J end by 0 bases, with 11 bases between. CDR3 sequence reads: CASSPAVTNYGYTF. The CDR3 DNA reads TGCGCCAGCAGTCCCGCAGTGACTAACTATGGCTACACCTTC.

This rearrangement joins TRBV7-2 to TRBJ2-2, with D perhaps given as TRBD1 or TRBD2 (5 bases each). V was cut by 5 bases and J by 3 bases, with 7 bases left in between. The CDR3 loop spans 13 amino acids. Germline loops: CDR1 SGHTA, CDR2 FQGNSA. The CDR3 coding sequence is TGTGCCAGCAGCCGGGACGACACCGGGGAGCTGTTTTTT. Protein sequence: CASSRDDTGELFF.

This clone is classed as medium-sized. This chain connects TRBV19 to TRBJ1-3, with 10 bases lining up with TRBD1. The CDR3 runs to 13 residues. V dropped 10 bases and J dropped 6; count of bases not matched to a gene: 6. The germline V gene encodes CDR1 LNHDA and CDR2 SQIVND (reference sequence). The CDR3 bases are TGTGCCACAGGACAGGGGGAAACAAACACCATATATTTT. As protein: CATGQGETNTIYF.

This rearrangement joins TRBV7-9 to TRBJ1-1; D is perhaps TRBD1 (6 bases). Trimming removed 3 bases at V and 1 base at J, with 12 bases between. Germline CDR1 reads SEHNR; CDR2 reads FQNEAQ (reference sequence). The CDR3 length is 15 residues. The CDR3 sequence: CASSLRGSANTEAFF. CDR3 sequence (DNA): TGTGCCAGCAGCTTGAGGGGGTCGGCGAACACTGAAGCTTTCTTT. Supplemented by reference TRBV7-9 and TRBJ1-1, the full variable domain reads DTGVSQNPRHKITKRGQNVTFRCDPISEHNRLYWYRQTLGQGPEFLTYFQNEAQLEKSRLLSDRFSAERPKGSFSTLEIQRTEQGDSAMYLCASSLRGSANTEAFFGQGTRLTVV.

CDR3 region: CASTPSDSYEQYF. The CDR3 coding sequence is TGTGCCAGCACCCCAAGCGACTCCTACGAGCAGTACTTC. The gene calls are TRBV6-5 and TRBJ2-7; D remains unclear. Germline V gene data show CDR1 as MNHEY and CDR2 as SVGAGI. There are 13 residues in the CDR3. V shed 7 bases and J shed 0 bases, with 10 bases lying between them.

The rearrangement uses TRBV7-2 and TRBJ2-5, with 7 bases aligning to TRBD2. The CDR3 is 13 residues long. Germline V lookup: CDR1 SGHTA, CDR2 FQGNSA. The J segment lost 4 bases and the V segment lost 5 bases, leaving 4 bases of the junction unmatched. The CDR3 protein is CASSQLARETQYF. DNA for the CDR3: TGTGCCAGCAGCCAACTAGCGAGAGAGACCCAGTACTTC.

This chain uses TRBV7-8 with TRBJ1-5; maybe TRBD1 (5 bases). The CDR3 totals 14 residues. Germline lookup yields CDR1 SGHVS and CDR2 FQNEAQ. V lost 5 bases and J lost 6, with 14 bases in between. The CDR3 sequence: CASSIDRFSQPQHF. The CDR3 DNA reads TGTGCCAGCAGCATCGACAGATTTAGTCAGCCCCAGCATTTT.